The clone carrying this T cell receptor (beta chain) was observed at least ten times. As yet, its antigen is unknown. The sample originates from a study of early T cells in non-severe SARS-CoV-2 infection. General study points: VDJdb-based annotation leaned toward anti-spike CD8 responses and missed private and CD4 specificities.

Attached unique molecular identifiers marked individual cDNA molecules. TCRdb processed the 5' RACE reads anew with MiXCR; each CDR3 protein has one entry. The repertoire consists of 27,000 or so distinct CDR3 sequences, with 4.4% occurring once and the leading ten covering roughly an eighth. This CDR3 is built from 13 residues. The V and J ends lost 5 bases and 0 bases respectively, with 9 bases between them. Germline CDR1 DFQATT, CDR2 SNEGSKA (reference sequence). The sample was whole blood. The chain carries TRBV20-1 and TRBJ2-3; D ambiguous. The clonotype originates from an adult who was a healthcare worker with PCR-confirmed SARS-CoV-2 infection or an uninfected control (not recorded which). The CDR3 DNA reads as TGCAGTGCTCTCGTAAGAAGCACAGATACGCAGTATTTT. Its protein is CSALVRSTDTQYF.